This T cell receptor (beta chain) appears in the sequencing data of a study of neurological immune-mediated disorders (dated by TCRdb to about 2019). Describing the broader study: Peripheral blood TCR-beta repertoires from HTLV-I-associated myelopathy (HAM/TSP) patients, multiple sclerosis patients and healthy controls were compared by UMI-based sequencing. Longitudinal samples, technical triplicates and paired sorted CD4+ and CD8+ T-cell subsets, alongside PBMC samples, were included among the roughly 100 TCR-beta libraries. The cohort included around 70 subjects: some 15 with HAM/TSP, about 34 with multiple sclerosis, and roughly 20 healthy controls. The research as a whole found: The highest TCR clonal expansion was observed in HAM/TSP patients, whereas the lowest was observed in MS patients, even when compared with healthy controls. No identical CDR3 amino acid sequences were found to be shared among expanded clones across subjects, suggesting that TCR-beta repertoires were private in all groups.

CDR1 is given as SGHRS and CDR2 as YFSETQ, both from the germline V gene. The CDR3 measures 13 amino acids from cysteine to phenylalanine. Just the 39-base CDR3 DNA is kept, in frame starting at base 1. At the junction V is shortened by 2 bases and J by 5 bases, with 9 bases in between. This clonotype was counted ten times or more. Its cognate antigen has yet to be identified. No qualities accompany the bases; no much larger clone lies one base away. cDNA was synthesized by template-switch 5'RACE using a primer carrying a 10-nucleotide random unique molecular identifier by which each TCR transcript was tagged. Over 180 million TCR-beta sequences, covering 15-18 subjects, were produced in each sequencing run. Total RNA was extracted with the RNeasy kit. The KAPA Real-time Library Amplification kit was used to amplify TCR-beta VDJ regions with primers for the TCR constant region and the 5'RACE anchor. A first PCR added sample indexes and Illumina adaptors, and a second PCR then raised library yield. After Ampure bead purification, the TCR product of roughly 650 bp was size-selected on a 2% E-gel SizeSelection system. Library quality was checked on a Bioanalyzer, concentration was measured with Qubit, and libraries were quantified with the Kapa Library Quantification kit before pooling. Paired-end 2 x 150 bp sequencing of the libraries was performed on an Illumina HiSeq 2500. To increase sequence diversity, about 25-31% phiX was spiked into each library pool. The original pipeline was this. The quality-filtered reads were processed with the UMI-based MiGEC pipeline, whose error correction step removed more than 75% of the raw TCR sequences. VDJ genes were aligned to IMGT germline references, and clonotypes were defined by unique CDR3 amino acid sequence plus V-J genes. Clonal expansion, Shannon diversity and CDR3 relatedness were evaluated with VDJtools (CalcPairwiseDistances, ClusterSamples), while phylogenetic trees were built in CLCbio workbench. A clone was classed as expanded if it had 8 or more unique UMIs, a cutoff based on coefficient-of-variation modelling across technical triplicates. TCRdb trimmed public reads at Q25 via fastp, called clones via MiXCR and kept in-frame beta chains. Each record represents a unique CDR3 protein, reported with the most common genes and DNA among its rows. These V and J calls are TCRdb output, not the study's own analysis. The table for this sample lists approximately 50,000 distinct CDR3 sequences; 10% to 13% of them were counted only once. Clones ranked in the top ten supply over 4% of the sample.

For the unsorted PBMC libraries, 2 million PBMCs were stored in RNAlater at -80 degrees C until RNA extraction and were used to generate the libraries. PBMCs were separated from peripheral blood using Ficoll-Hypaque density gradient centrifugation and then cryopreserved in liquid nitrogen. The specimen sequenced was PBMCs. The clonotype originates from a man between 65 and 85 years old with HTLV-1-associated myelopathy (HAM/TSP). The chain uses TRBV5-1 and TRBJ2-3; no confident D gene assignment can be made. The base sequence is TGCGCCAGCAGCTTTAGGGAAGGAGATACGCAGTATTTT. Its translation reads: CASSFREGDTQYF.